This TCR beta chain was obtained from a study of Graves' ophthalmopathy and Graves' hyperthyroidism. Study-wide results and caveats: Appearing in blood as well were most expanded thyroid clonotypes above 0.001 frequency.

This clonotype has a handful of counts. The antigen remains undetermined. Where ophthalmopathy was present, donors had moderate-to-severe activity, CAS ≥3, NOSPECS ≥4 and duration under 3 months. Per germline, CDR1 SGHTS and CDR2 YDEGEE. The CDR3 is made up of 12 amino acids. Trimming took 1 base from V and 13 from J, leaving 14 bases between them. Transcripts of RNA were the source for amplifying TCR beta CDR3 regions. Second-round multiplex PCR followed a first-round RT-PCR using HTBI primers. TCRdb re-called the multiplex PCR reads with MiXCR, one entry per CDR3 protein. The table includes approximately 640,000 distinct CDR3 sequences, about two fifths detected once.

This receptor was identified in an adult man with Graves' ophthalmopathy. J is TRBJ1-1 and V is TRBV5-8; D not certain. The sample was peripheral blood. CDR3 protein: CASSLLGIRGFF. As DNA, the CDR3 is TGTGCCAGCAGCTTGTTAGGGATCCGGGGTTTCTTT.